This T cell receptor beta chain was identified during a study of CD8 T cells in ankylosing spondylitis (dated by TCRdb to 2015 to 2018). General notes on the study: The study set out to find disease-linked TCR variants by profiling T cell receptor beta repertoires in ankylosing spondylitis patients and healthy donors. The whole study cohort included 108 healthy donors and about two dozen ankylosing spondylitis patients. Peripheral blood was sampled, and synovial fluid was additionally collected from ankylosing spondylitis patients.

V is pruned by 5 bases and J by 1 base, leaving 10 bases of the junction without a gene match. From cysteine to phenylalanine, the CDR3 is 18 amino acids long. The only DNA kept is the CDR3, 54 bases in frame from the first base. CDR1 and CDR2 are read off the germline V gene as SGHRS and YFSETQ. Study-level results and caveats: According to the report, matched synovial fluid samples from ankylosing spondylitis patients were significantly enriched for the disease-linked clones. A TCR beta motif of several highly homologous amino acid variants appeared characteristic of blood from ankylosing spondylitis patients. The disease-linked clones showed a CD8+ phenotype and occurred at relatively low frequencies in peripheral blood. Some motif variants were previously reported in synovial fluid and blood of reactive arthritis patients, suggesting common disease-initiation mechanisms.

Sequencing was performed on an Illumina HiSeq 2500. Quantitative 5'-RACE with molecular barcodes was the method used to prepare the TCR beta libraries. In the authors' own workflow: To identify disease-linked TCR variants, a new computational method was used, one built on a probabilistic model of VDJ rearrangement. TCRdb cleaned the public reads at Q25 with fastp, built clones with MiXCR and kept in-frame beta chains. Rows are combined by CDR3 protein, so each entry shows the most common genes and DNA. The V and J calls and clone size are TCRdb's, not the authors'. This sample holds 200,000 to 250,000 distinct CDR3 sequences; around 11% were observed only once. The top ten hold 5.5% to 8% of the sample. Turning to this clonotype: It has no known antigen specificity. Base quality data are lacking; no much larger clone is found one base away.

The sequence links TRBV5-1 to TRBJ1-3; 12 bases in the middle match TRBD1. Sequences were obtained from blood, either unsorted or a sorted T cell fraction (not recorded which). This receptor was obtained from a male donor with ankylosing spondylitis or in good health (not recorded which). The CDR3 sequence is CASRPGTGGFWSGNTIYF. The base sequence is TGCGCCAGCAGACCCGGGACAGGGGGCTTTTGGTCTGGAAACACCATATATTTT.